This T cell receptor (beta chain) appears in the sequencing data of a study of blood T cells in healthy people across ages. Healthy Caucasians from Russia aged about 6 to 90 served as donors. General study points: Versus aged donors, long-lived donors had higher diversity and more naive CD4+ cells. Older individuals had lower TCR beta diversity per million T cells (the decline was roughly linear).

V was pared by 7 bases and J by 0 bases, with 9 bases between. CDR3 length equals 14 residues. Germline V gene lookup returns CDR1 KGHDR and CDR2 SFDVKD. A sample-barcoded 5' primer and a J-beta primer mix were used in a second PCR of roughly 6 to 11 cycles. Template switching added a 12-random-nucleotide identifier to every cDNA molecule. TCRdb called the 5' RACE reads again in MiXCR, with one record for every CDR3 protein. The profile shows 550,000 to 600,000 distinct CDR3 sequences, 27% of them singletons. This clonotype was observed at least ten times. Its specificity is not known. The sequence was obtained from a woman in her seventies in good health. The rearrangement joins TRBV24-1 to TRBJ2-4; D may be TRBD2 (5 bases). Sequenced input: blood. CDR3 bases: TGTGCCACCAGGCCGGACTTAGCCAAAAACATTCAGTACTTC. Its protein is CATRPDLAKNIQYF.